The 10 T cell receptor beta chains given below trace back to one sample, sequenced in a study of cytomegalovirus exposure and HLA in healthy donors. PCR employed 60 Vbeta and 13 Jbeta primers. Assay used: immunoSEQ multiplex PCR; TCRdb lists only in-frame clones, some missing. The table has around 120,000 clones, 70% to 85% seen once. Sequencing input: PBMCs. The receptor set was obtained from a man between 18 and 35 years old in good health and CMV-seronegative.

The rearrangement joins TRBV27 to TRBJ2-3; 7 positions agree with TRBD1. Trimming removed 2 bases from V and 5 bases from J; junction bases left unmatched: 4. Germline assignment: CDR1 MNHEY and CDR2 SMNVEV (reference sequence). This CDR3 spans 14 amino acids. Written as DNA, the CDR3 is TGTGCCAGCAGTTTAAATCAGGGGGAAGATACGCAGTATTTT. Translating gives CASSLNQGEDTQYF.

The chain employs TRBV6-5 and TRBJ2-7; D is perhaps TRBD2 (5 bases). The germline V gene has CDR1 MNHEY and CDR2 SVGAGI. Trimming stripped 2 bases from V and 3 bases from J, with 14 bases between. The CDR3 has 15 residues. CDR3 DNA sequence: TGTGCCAGCAGTTACGAAGGGAGCGCGATCTACGAGCAGTACTTC. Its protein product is CASSYEGSAIYEQYF.

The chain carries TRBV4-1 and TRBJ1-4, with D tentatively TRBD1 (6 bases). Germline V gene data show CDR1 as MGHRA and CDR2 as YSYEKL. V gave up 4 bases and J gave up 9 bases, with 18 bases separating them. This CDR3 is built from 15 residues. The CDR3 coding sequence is TGCGCCAGCAGCCCTCGGGACAACCAGGAGCAAAAACTGTTTTTT. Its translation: CASSPRDNQEQKLFF.

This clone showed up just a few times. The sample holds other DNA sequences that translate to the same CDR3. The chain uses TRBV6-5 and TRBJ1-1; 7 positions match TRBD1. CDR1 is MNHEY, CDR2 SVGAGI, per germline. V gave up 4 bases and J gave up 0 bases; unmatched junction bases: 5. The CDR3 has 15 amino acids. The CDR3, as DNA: TGTGCCAGCAGTTTCTCGACAGGGTTGAACACTGAAGCTTTCTTT. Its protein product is CASSFSTGLNTEAFF.

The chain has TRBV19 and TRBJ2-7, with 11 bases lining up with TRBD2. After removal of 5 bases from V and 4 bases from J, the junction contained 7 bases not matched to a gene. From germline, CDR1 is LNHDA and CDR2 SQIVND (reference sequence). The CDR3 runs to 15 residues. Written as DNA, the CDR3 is TGTGCCAGTAGTCCAGGGACTAGCGGCGCATACGAGCAGTACTTC. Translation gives CASSPGTSGAYEQYF.

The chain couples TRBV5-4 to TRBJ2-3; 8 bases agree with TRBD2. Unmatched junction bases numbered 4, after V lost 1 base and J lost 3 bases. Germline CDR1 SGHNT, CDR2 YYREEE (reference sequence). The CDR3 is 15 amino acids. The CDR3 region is CASSLNSGVTDTQYF. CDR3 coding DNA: TGTGCCAGCAGCTTGAATAGCGGGGTGACAGATACGCAGTATTTT.

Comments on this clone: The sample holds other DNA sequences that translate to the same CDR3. CDR3 in DNA: TGTGCCAGCAGATCGGGACAGGGAGGGGGACAGCCCCAGCATTTT. Amino acids: CASRSGQGGGQPQHF. The chain recombines TRBV6-5 with TRBJ1-5, with 9 bases lining up with TRBD1. The CDR3 spans 15 residues. The V gene end was trimmed by 6 bases and the J gene end by 7 bases; junction bases not matched to a gene: 10. Per germline, CDR1 MNHEY and CDR2 SVGAGI.

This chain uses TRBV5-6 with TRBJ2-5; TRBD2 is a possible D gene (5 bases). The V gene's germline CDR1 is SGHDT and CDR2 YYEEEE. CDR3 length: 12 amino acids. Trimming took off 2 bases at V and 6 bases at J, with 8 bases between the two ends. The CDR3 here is CASSFPGKTQYF. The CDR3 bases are TGTGCCAGCAGCTTCCCGGGGAAGACCCAGTACTTC.

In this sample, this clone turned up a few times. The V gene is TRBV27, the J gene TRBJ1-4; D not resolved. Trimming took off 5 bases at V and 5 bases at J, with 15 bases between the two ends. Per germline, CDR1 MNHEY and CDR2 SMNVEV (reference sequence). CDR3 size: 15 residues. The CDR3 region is CASSRVLDGNEKLFF. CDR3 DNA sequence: TGTGCCAGCAGTCGAGTTCTCGACGGGAATGAAAAACTGTTTTTT.

CDR3 sequence reads: CASSVDRFGGTEAFF. The CDR3 DNA sequence: TGTGCCAGCAGCGTAGACAGGTTTGGTGGCACTGAAGCTTTCTTT. This rearrangement joins TRBV9 to TRBJ1-1; possibly TRBD1 for D (5 bases). Per the germline V gene, CDR1 is SGDLS and CDR2 is YYNGEE. Trimming shortened V by 0 bases and J by 4 bases, and 13 bases separated the two germline ends. CDR3 length equals 15 residues.